The 6 T cell receptor beta chains listed next were all sequenced from one sample in a study of blood T cell repertoires in COVID-19. Sequencing used immunoSEQ multiplex PCR; TCRdb keeps in-frame clones, though not all of them. The sample has tens of thousands of clones; approximately 92% are singletons. Sequencing was performed on peripheral blood. The receptor set was obtained from a man between 60 and 75 years old with acute or convalescent COVID-19.

This rearrangement joins TRBV28 to TRBJ1-1, with D perhaps TRBD1 (5 bases). The CDR3 is 17 amino acids. V dropped 8 bases and J dropped 4 bases, with 26 bases sitting between them. Germline V gene sequence: CDR1 MDHEN, CDR2 SYDVKM. CDR3 protein: CASPRTPGRAVGTEAFF. CDR3 coding DNA: TGTGCCAGCCCCCGAACCCCAGGGAGGGCGGTAGGCACTGAAGCTTTCTTT.

The DNA for the CDR3 is TGTGCCAGCAGTCTCTCAAGCCGGGGGGCCGTAGGAGAGACCCAGTACTTC. Protein product: CASSLSSRGAVGETQYF. The chain carries TRBV28 and TRBJ2-5; D perhaps matches TRBD2 (7 bases). Germline-derived CDR1 and CDR2 are MDHEN and SYDVKM. V was pared by 5 bases and J by 4 bases, with 23 bases between. This CDR3 is 17 amino acids long.

The chain carries TRBV7-9 and TRBJ2-7, with 7 bases identical to TRBD1. V trimming: 4 bases; J trimming: 2 bases; junction bases outside the gene matches: 2. Germline assignment: CDR1 SEHNR and CDR2 FQNEAQ (reference sequence). The CDR3 length is 13 residues. Written as DNA, the CDR3 is TGTGCCAGCAGCTATGGACAGGCCTACGAGCAGTACTTC. This translates into CASSYGQAYEQYF.

The CDR3 sequence is CASSLTIPRHEQYF. The CDR3 DNA is TGTGCCAGCAGCTTGACTATCCCTAGGCACGAGCAGTACTTC. J is TRBJ2-7 and V is TRBV11-3; a possible D gene is TRBD2 (5 bases). Germline values: CDR1 SGHNT, CDR2 YENEEA. V was cut by 3 bases and J by 5 bases, with 14 bases left in between. The length of the CDR3 is 14 residues.

The CDR3 region has the DNA TGCGCCAGCAGCTTAGGAACGGACTTACGTCCTACGAACACTGAAGCTTTCTTT. Amino acids: CASSLGTDLRPTNTEAFF. V gene TRBV5-1 combines with J gene TRBJ1-1; D gene uncertain. Germline CDR1 and CDR2: SGHRS and YFSETQ. This CDR3 is 18 amino acids long. V lost 2 bases and J 1 base, leaving 21 bases between the germline ends.

V is TRBV9 and J is TRBJ2-5, with a tentative D call TRBD1 (6 bases). Germline CDR1 SGDLS, CDR2 YYNGEE. The CDR3 length is 15 residues. V was shortened by 4 bases and J by 5 bases, with 18 bases between the two germline ends. CDR3 protein: CASSLTGSDGETQYF. The DNA for the CDR3 is TGTGCCAGCAGCTTGACAGGATCCGACGGGGAGACCCAGTACTTC.